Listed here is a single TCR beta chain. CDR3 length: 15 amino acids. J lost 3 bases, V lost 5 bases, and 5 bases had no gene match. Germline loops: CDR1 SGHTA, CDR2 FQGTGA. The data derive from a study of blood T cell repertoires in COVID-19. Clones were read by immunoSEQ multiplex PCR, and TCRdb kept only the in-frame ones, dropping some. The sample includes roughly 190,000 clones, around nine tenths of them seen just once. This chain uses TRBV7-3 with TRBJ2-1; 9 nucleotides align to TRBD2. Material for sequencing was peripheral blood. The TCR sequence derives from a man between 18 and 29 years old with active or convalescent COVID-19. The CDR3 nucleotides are TGTGCCAGCAGCCAATCGACTAGCGGCTACAATGAGCAGTTCTTC. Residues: CASSQSTSGYNEQFF.